This T cell receptor beta chain derives from a study of T cell repertoires in cytomegalovirus infection. Study-wide context: In public TCR beta signatures, there were indications of both CMV infection and matching HLA type.

TCRdb ran MiXCR on the reads and lists one entry per CDR3 protein. This table has fewer than 200,000 distinct CDR3 sequences, roughly a fifth appearing once. A few counts support this clonotype. Its antigen is as yet unknown. Whole-study results and caveats: Ex vivo, HLA-C-restricted CMV-specific TCR beta clonotypes prevailed over the rest of the response. The cumulative frequency of public TCR beta families distinguished individuals who carried CMV together with the relevant HLA.

What was sequenced was PBMCs. The TCR was taken from a human donor in good health (CMV status not recorded). Some clones in this sample may be carry-over from other donors' samples.

The CDR3 region is CASSLERLADEQFF. CDR3 DNA sequence: TGTGCCAGCAGCTTAGAGCGGCTAGCCGATGAGCAGTTCTTC. The J gene is TRBJ2-1, the V gene TRBV7-9, with D possibly matching TRBD2 (5 bases). The CDR3 totals 14 residues. CDR1 and CDR2 from the germline V gene are SEHNR and FQNEAQ (reference sequence). V was clipped by 1 base and J by 8 bases, with 12 bases between them.